Below, 10 T cell receptor beta chains from the same sample are listed, as sequenced in a study of cytomegalovirus exposure and HLA in healthy donors. Researchers ran the PCR with 60 Vbeta and 13 Jbeta primers. Method: immunoSEQ multiplex PCR; TCRdb's copy keeps in-frame clones and lacks some. This listing includes 100,000 to 150,000 clones. The sample taken for sequencing was PBMCs. Receptors were obtained from a man in his forties or fifties in good health and CMV-seronegative.

The chain is built from TRBV6-4 and TRBJ1-5; no firm D call. V lost 4 bases, J lost 6 bases, and 10 bases lay in between. The CDR3 length is 13 residues. Germline V CDR1 and CDR2: MRHNA, SNTAGT. CDR3 in amino acids: CASSAEGGQPQHF. CDR3 sequence (DNA): TGTGCCAGCAGTGCGGAGGGTGGTCAGCCCCAGCATTTT.

The rearrangement joins TRBV19 to TRBJ2-6, with 11 bases lining up with TRBD1. Per the germline V gene, CDR1 is LNHDA and CDR2 is SQIVND (reference sequence). CDR3 length: 17 amino acids. The V gene end was trimmed by 5 bases and the J gene end by 2 bases; junction bases not matched to a gene: 5. CDR3 in amino acids: CASSRGTGGAGANVLTF. The CDR3 DNA follows: TGTGCCAGTAGTCGAGGGACAGGGGGGGCTGGGGCCAACGTCCTGACTTTC.

The V and J genes are TRBV28 and TRBJ2-4; D may be TRBD2 (6 bases). V gave up 5 bases and J gave up 8 bases, with 16 bases separating them. Germline lookup yields CDR1 MDHEN and CDR2 SYDVKM. There are 14 residues in the CDR3. The CDR3 coding sequence is TGTGCCAGCAGTCTGCCGGGAGTTGGGGACATTCAGTACTTC. Encoded protein: CASSLPGVGDIQYF. The full variable domain, its missing parts supplied by reference TRBV28 and TRBJ2-4, is DVKVTQSSRYLVKRTGEKVFLECVQDMDHENMFWYRQDPGLGLRLIYFSYDVKMKEKGDIPEGYSVSREKKERFSLILESASTNQTSMYLCASSLPGVGDIQYFGAGTRLSVL.

This chain connects TRBV9 to TRBJ2-4; D is possibly TRBD1 (5 bases). The CDR3 extends over 15 amino acids. Germline CDR1 is SGDLS and CDR2 is YYNGEE. V lost 0 bases, J lost 5 bases, and 12 bases lay in between. This CDR3 is CASSVEGAPENIQYF. CDR3 DNA sequence: TGTGCCAGCAGCGTAGAAGGGGCGCCTGAAAACATTCAGTACTTC.

The J gene is TRBJ2-7, the V gene TRBV6-6; a weak D match, TRBD2 (5 bases). V was cut by 6 bases and J by 2 bases, with 17 bases left in between. In germline, CDR1 is MNHNY, CDR2 SVGAGI (reference sequence). This CDR3 spans 15 amino acids. The CDR3 is CASSISSGSAYEQYF. The CDR3 nucleotides are TGTGCCAGCAGCATTTCAAGTGGTAGCGCCTACGAGCAGTACTTC.

The chain uses TRBV6-5 and TRBJ1-1; D might be TRBD1 (6 bases). CDR1 and CDR2 from the germline V gene are MNHEY and SVGAGI. Trimming cost V 2 bases and J 1 base, with 11 bases left between them. The CDR3 length is 15 residues. CDR3 nucleotide sequence: TGTGCCAGCAGTTACGGAGCGGGGGCGAACACTGAAGCTTTCTTT. It yields the protein CASSYGAGANTEAFF.

The chain combines TRBV21-1 with TRBJ2-5; the table's D call TRBD1 went unverified against the DNA. TRBV21-1 is a pseudogene segment. This CDR3 region has 16 residues. Written as DNA, the CDR3 is TGTGCCAGCAGCAAAGCACCGGACAGAAGGAAAGAGACCCAGTACTTC. Protein sequence: CASSKAPDRRKETQYF.

The chain recombines TRBV29-1 with TRBJ1-1, with 7 bases aligning to TRBD1. CDR3 length equals 13 residues. With V trimmed by 4 bases and J by 1 base, 3 bases remained unmatched. Per the germline V gene, CDR1 is SQVTM and CDR2 is ANQGSEA. The CDR3: CSVVRQGNTEAFF. CDR3 coding DNA: TGCAGCGTTGTACGACAGGGGAACACTGAAGCTTTCTTT.

The chain joins TRBV2 to TRBJ2-3; 7 bases are a match to TRBD1. J was trimmed by 3 bases and V by 6 bases; bases with no gene match: 6. Germline CDR1 and CDR2: SNHLY and FYNNEI. The CDR3 runs to 14 residues. CDR3 sequence reads: CASRDRVRTDTQYF. The CDR3 DNA is TGTGCCAGCAGAGACAGGGTGAGGACAGATACGCAGTATTTT.

The chain employs TRBV11-3 and TRBJ2-1; TRBD2 agrees at 7 bases. The CDR3 length is 16 residues. Germline-derived CDR1 and CDR2 are SGHNT and YENEEA. Losses at the gene ends were 2 bases for V and 2 bases for J; bases not matched to a gene: 6. CDR3 DNA sequence: TGTGCCAGCAGCTTAATAGCGGGTCTGCCCTACAATGAGCAGTTCTTC. It codes for CASSLIAGLPYNEQFF. The whole variable domain, filled in from reference TRBV11-3 and TRBJ2-1, reads EAGVVQSPRYKIIEKKQPVAFWCNPISGHNTLYWYLQNLGQGPELLIRYENEEAVDDSQLPKDRFSAERLKGVDSTLKIQPAELGDSAVYLCASSLIAGLPYNEQFFGPGTRLTVL.